The sequence of this T cell receptor (beta chain) was determined in a study of cytomegalovirus exposure and HLA in healthy donors. The PCR made use of 60 Vbeta and 13 Jbeta primers. Data came from immunoSEQ multiplex PCR; TCRdb stores just in-frame clones and leaves some out. The sample has tens of thousands of clones; roughly 67% are singletons. Broader study findings: Productive status was seen about 90% or about 30% of the time for most TCR beta V segments in an earlier analysis.

Remarks on this clone: What it binds is not known.

Input material: PBMCs. This TCR came from a woman aged 50 to 65 in good health and CMV-seropositive.

This CDR3 reads CSVVPGLGLQKDTQYF. For the CDR3, the DNA is TGCAGCGTGGTTCCGGGACTGGGACTTCAAAAAGATACGCAGTATTTT. The rearrangement joins TRBV29-1 to TRBJ2-3; tentative D call: TRBD2 (6 bases). V shed 6 bases and J shed 5 bases, with 24 bases lying between them. Germline V gene data show CDR1 as SQVTM and CDR2 as ANQGSEA. The CDR3 covers 16 residues.